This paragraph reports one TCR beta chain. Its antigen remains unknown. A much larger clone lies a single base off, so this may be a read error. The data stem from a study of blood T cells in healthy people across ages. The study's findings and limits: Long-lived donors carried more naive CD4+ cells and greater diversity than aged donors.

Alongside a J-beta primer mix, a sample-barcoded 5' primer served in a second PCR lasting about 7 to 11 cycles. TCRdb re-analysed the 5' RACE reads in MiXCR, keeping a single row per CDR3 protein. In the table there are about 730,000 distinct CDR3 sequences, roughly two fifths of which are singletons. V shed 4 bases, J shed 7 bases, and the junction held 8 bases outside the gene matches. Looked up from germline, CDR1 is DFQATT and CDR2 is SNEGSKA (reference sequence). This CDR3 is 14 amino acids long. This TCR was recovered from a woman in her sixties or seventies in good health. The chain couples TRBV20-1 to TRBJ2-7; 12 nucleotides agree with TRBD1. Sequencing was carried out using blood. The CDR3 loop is CSAKPGQGALEQYF. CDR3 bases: TGCAGTGCTAAGCCGGGACAGGGGGCTCTTGAGCAGTACTTC.